This is a list of T cell receptor beta chains from one sample in a study of blood T cell repertoires in COVID-19. Method: immunoSEQ multiplex PCR; TCRdb's copy keeps in-frame clones and lacks some. The data hold around 480,000 clones, with roughly 88% observed a single time. Sequencing was carried out using peripheral blood. These receptors all come from a woman aged 50 to 60 with COVID-19, enrolled during active disease. Both conserved end residues are part of each CDR3. Fields, in order: J gene, D gene, V gene, clone size, CDR3 DNA, CDR3 protein. A D gene is named only where the DNA matches it firmly. A row's size may be missing; if present it is once, few, many or a size class.

>TRBJ1-6|.|TRBV27|.
TGTGCCAGCACCTCCCCCGGGGGTAGCTCCTATAATTCACCCCTCCACTTT
CASTSPGGSSYNSPLHF
>TRBJ2-1|TRBD2|TRBV7-9|.
TGTGCCAGCAGCTCCGGGACTACGGGCAATGAGCAGTTCTTC
CASSSGTTGNEQFF
>TRBJ2-2|TRBD2|TRBV5-6|.
TGTGCCAGCACCCGGGAGGGAAACACCGGGGAGCTGTTTTTT
CASTREGNTGELFF
>TRBJ1-2|.|TRBV2|.
TGTGCCAGCAGTCAGGGGCAGGGGTTTGGCTACACCTTC
CASSQGQGFGYTF
>TRBJ1-5|.|TRBV7-8|.
TGTGCCAGCAGCCCATATCGGGGGACGAGCAATCAGCCCCAGCATTTT
CASSPYRGTSNQPQHF
>TRBJ2-7|TRBD2|TRBV2|.
TGTGCCAGCAGTGCGGAGGCTAGCGGGGCCTACGAGCAGTACTTC
CASSAEASGAYEQYF
>TRBJ1-2|TRBD1|TRBV19|.
TGTGCCAGTAGTACCTCTCGGACAGGGATCTATGGCTACACCTTC
CASSTSRTGIYGYTF
>TRBJ1-2|TRBD1|TRBV5-1|once
TGCGCCAGCAGCTTCCTTAACAGGGGAGAGAATGGCTACACCTTC
CASSFLNRGENGYTF
>TRBJ1-2|.|TRBV3-1/TRBV3-2|.
TGTGCCAGCAGCCAAGGCCTTGGGGGGTATATGGGCTACACCTTC
CASSQGLGGYMGYTF
>TRBJ2-2|.|TRBV9|few
TGTGCCAGCACCGCGGCCACGAACACCGGGGAGCTGTTTTTT
CASTAATNTGELFF
>TRBJ2-2|TRBD2|TRBV10-3|.
TGTGCCAGTGCAGGCCTAGCGGGGGATAGCACCGGGGAGCTGTTTTTT
CASAGLAGDSTGELFF
>TRBJ2-1|.|TRBV12-3/TRBV12-4|.
TGTGCCAGCATTCGGGGAGGGGGTGAGCAGTTCTTC
CASIRGGGEQFF
>TRBJ1-2|TRBD1|TRBV20-1|.
TGCAGTGCTAGTTTCGCATCAACCGGGACAGGGTATCGTGGCTACACCTTC
CSASFASTGTGYRGYTF
>TRBJ1-6|TRBD1|TRBV5-6|.
TGTGCCAGCAGCTTCCGAGGGGGCGATAATTCACCCCTCCACTTT
CASSFRGGDNSPLHF
>TRBJ1-1|.|TRBV5-1|.
TGCGCCAGCAGCTCCGACAGGATGAACACTGAAGCTTTCTTT
CASSSDRMNTEAFF
>TRBJ2-1|TRBD2|TRBV14|.
TGTGCCAGCAGCCACCGAAGCGGGGGGGCCTTCCTAAATGAGCAGTTCTTC
CASSHRSGGAFLNEQFF
>TRBJ2-4|TRBD2|TRBV2|.
TGTGCCAGCAGCCTTGGTAGCGGGGGGGCCTTCATTCAGTACTTC
CASSLGSGGAFIQYF
>TRBJ2-7|TRBD2|TRBV27|.
TGTGCCAGCAGTCCGGGGGGGGAGGGGCCACAATACGAGCAGTACTTC
CASSPGGEGPQYEQYF
>TRBJ1-3|TRBD1|TRBV11-2|.
TGTGCCAGCAGCGTTTCCGGGACAGGGGTCCGGAACACCATATATTTT
CASSVSGTGVRNTIYF
>TRBJ2-2|TRBD2|TRBV29-1|.
TGCAGCTCATCTTCCGTGACTCGCGGGGGGGGTATAGCCGGGGAGCTGTTTTTT
CSSSSVTRGGGIAGELFF
>TRBJ1-6|.|TRBV7-2|once
TGTGCCAGCAGCTTAAACGCAGTTCCTGATTCACCCCTCCACTTT
CASSLNAVPDSPLHF
>TRBJ2-4|.|TRBV30|.
TGTGCCTGGAGCGTTCTCTCCCCTGGCGGTAAAAACATTCAGTACTTC
CAWSVLSPGGKNIQYF
>TRBJ1-4|TRBD1|TRBV7-2|once
TGTGCCAGCAGCTTAAACAGGGGGGAGGGTGAAAAACTGTTTTTT
CASSLNRGEGEKLFF
>TRBJ1-2|.|TRBV5-6|.
TGTGCCAGCAGCGTCGTCTCGTCGGGAGGCTACACCTTC
CASSVVSSGGYTF
>TRBJ2-1|.|TRBV4-1|many
TGCGCCAGCAGCCAACGAATAGGGGTTTCAAGCTCCTACAATGAGCAGTTCTTC
CASSQRIGVSSSYNEQFF
>TRBJ2-2|.|TRBV5-1|.
TGCGCCAGCTCGTCTTTGGCGACCAGGGGCACCGGGGAGCTGTTTTTT
CASSSLATRGTGELFF
>TRBJ2-1|TRBD2|TRBV6-6|.
TGTGCCAGCAGCCTCTCTTCACTAGCGGGGGGGCATTCGACCTACAATGAGCAGTTCTTC
CASSLSSLAGGHSTYNEQFF
>TRBJ2-5|TRBD1|TRBV19|.
TGTGCCAGTACCGCAAGTGGACAGGGGGCAGGGGAGACCCAGTACTTC
CASTASGQGAGETQYF
>TRBJ1-1|.|TRBV9|.
TGTGCCAGCAGCTCGGGGGGCTCAGCTTCTGTGGGAGCTTTCTTT
CASSSGGSASVGAFF
>TRBJ1-3|.|TRBV10-2|.
TGCGCCAGCACCGCAGGTTACTCTGGAAACACCATATATTTT
CASTAGYSGNTIYF
>TRBJ1-5|TRBD1|TRBV12-5|few
TGTGCTAGTGGTTTGAGGGACAGGGTGGTGAGTCAGCCCCAGCATTTT
CASGLRDRVVSQPQHF
>TRBJ2-3|.|TRBV18|.
TGTGCCAGCTCACCAGTCAACACAGATACGCAGTATTTT
CASSPVNTDTQYF
>TRBJ2-1|TRBD2|TRBV28|.
TGTGCCAGCAGCGCTAGACTAGCGGGGGGGAATGAGCAGTTCTTC
CASSARLAGGNEQFF
>TRBJ2-5|TRBD1|TRBV20-1|.
TGCAGTGCTAGTGGGACAGAAGAGACCCAGTACTTC
CSASGTEETQYF
>TRBJ1-1|.|TRBV6-6|.
TGTGCCAGCAGTTACAACTCGGGAGAAACTGAAGCTTTCTTT
CASSYNSGETEAFF
>TRBJ2-3|.|TRBV7-9|.
TGTGCCAGCAGCCTCCTAGCCGATACGCAGTATTTT
CASSLLADTQYF
>TRBJ2-6|.|TRBV5-1|.
TGCGCCAGCAGCTTGAGGGGGACCAACTCTGGGGCCAACGTCCTGACTTTC
CASSLRGTNSGANVLTF
>TRBJ2-1|.|TRBV6-5|.
TGTGCCAGCAGAAACCGGGACACTAATGAGCAGTTCTTC
CASRNRDTNEQFF
>TRBJ1-3|.|TRBV4-1|.
TGCGCCAGCAGCCCCCAAACCAATCCGGGGGACACCATATATTTT
CASSPQTNPGDTIYF
>TRBJ2-3|.|TRBV5-1|.
TGCGCCAGCAGCTTCGAGACGGGGGGCCTTGATACGCAGTATTTT
CASSFETGGLDTQYF
>TRBJ2-1|TRBD2|TRBV27|.
TGTGCCAGCAGTCCGGGACTAGCGCCTTACAATGAGCAGTTCTTC
CASSPGLAPYNEQFF
>TRBJ1-2|.|TRBV23-1|.
TGCGCCAGCAGTCAATGGGGACACCTTAACTATGGCTACACCTTC
CASSQWGHLNYGYTF
>TRBJ1-2|.|TRBV5-6|.
TGTGCCAGCAGTCCAACCGGGTCCTCGCGGGGCTACACCTTC
CASSPTGSSRGYTF
>TRBJ1-1|.|TRBV12-3/TRBV12-4|.
TGTGCCAGCAGTTTTGTGGGACAAGAAGCTTTCTTT
CASSFVGQEAFF
>TRBJ2-5|TRBD1|TRBV10-3|.
TGTGCCATCAGTGAGCCGACTCGGACAGGGGCAGAGACCCAGTACTTC
CAISEPTRTGAETQYF
>TRBJ1-4|TRBD1|TRBV3-1/TRBV3-2|few
TGTGCCAGCAGCCTAAGGACAGGGGGAAGTGAAAAACTGTTTTTT
CASSLRTGGSEKLFF
>TRBJ1-1|TRBD1|TRBV10-1|once
TGCGCCAGCAGTGAGAGGACAGGGAACACTGAAGCTTTCTTT
CASSERTGNTEAFF
>TRBJ1-5|TRBD1|TRBV6-5|.
TGTGCCAGCAGCTGGGACAGTGGAGGTAATCAGCCCCAGCATTTT
CASSWDSGGNQPQHF
>TRBJ2-6|TRBD1|TRBV6-1|.
TGTGCCAGCAGTGCGACAGGGGGCTACTCTGGGGCCAACGTCCTGACTTTC
CASSATGGYSGANVLTF
>TRBJ2-7|TRBD1|TRBV6-5|.
TGTGCCAGCGGAACCGGGACAGGGGTCGAGCAGTACTTC
CASGTGTGVEQYF
>TRBJ1-4|.|TRBV18|.
TGTGCCAGCTCACCCGTGGGGCCGAGTAATGAAAAACTGTTTTTT
CASSPVGPSNEKLFF
>TRBJ1-4|.|TRBV28|.
TGTGCCAGCAGCTCCTACAGGGAGGAAAAACTGTTTTTT
CASSSYREEKLFF
>TRBJ1-1|TRBD1|TRBV28|.
TGTGCCAGCAGTTCCTCCCACAGGGGGAACACTGAAGCTTTCTTT
CASSSSHRGNTEAFF
>TRBJ2-1|TRBD2|TRBV11-2|.
TGTGCCAGCAGCTTTCCCCTACTAGCGGGGGACGAGGATGAGCAGTTCTTC
CASSFPLLAGDEDEQFF
>TRBJ2-7|.|TRBV28|.
TGTGCCAGCAGTTTCGCACTAGGACTCTACGAGCAGTACTTC
CASSFALGLYEQYF
>TRBJ1-4|TRBD1|TRBV3-1/TRBV3-2|.
TGTGCCAGCAGCCAAGGGACAGGGGGTAATGAAAAACTGTTTTTT
CASSQGTGGNEKLFF
>TRBJ1-1|TRBD1|TRBV2|.
TGTGCCAGCACCCCGGGACAGGAGTACACTGAAGCTTTCTTT
CASTPGQEYTEAFF
>TRBJ1-5|TRBD1|TRBV9|few
TGTGCCAGCAGCATGACAGGGGGACGGCAGCCCCAGCATTTT
CASSMTGGRQPQHF
>TRBJ2-5|.|TRBV10-3|.
TGTGCCATCAGCCAGGGCTTCTCGGAGACCCAGTACTTC
CAISQGFSETQYF
>TRBJ2-2|.|TRBV7-8|.
TGTGCCAGCCGACAGCGCCTGGTCGTTGGGCTGGGGGAGCTGTTTTTT
CASRQRLVVGLGELFF